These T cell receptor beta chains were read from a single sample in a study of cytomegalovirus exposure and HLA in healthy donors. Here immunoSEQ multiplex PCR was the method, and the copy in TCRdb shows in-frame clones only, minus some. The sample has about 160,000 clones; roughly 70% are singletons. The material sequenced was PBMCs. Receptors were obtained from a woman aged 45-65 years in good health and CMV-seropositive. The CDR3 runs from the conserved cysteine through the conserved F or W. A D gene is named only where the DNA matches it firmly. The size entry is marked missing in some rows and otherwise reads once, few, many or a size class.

CDR3aa: CASRGTGSTEKLFF
CDR3nt: TGTGCCAGCAGGGGGACAGGGTCTACTGAAAAACTGTTTTTT
abundance: NA
d_gene: TRBD1
v_gene: TRBV6-1
j_gene: TRBJ1-4

CDR3aa: CASSLAPGSYEQYF
CDR3nt: TGTGCCAGCAGCTTAGCCCCGGGCTCCTACGAGCAGTACTTC
abundance: NA
d_gene: NA
v_gene: TRBV11-2
j_gene: TRBJ2-7

CDR3aa: CASSLPQGRDTQYF
CDR3nt: TGTGCCAGCAGCTTACCACAGGGGAGAGATACGCAGTATTTT
abundance: few
d_gene: TRBD1
v_gene: TRBV5-6
j_gene: TRBJ2-3

CDR3aa: CASSLRTLSGEKLFF
CDR3nt: TGTGCCAGTAGTCTTCGGACCCTCAGCGGGGAAAAACTGTTTTTT
abundance: NA
d_gene: NA
v_gene: TRBV19
j_gene: TRBJ1-4

CDR3aa: CATSRLESSLYTEAFF
CDR3nt: TGTGCCACCAGCAGACTAGAATCCTCGCTATACACTGAAGCTTTCTTT
abundance: NA
d_gene: NA
v_gene: TRBV15
j_gene: TRBJ1-1

CDR3aa: CASMGQNTGELFF
CDR3nt: TGCGCCAGCATGGGACAGAACACCGGGGAGCTGTTTTTT
abundance: NA
d_gene: NA
v_gene: TRBV5-1
j_gene: TRBJ2-2

CDR3aa: CASSNYRGQGVSSGYTF
CDR3nt: TGTGCCAGCAGCAACTATAGGGGACAGGGGGTTTCGAGTGGCTACACCTTC
abundance: NA
d_gene: TRBD1
v_gene: TRBV5-6
j_gene: TRBJ1-2

CDR3aa: CASSLGRNGNYGYTF
CDR3nt: TGCGCCAGCAGCTTGGGCAGGAACGGAAACTATGGCTACACCTTC
abundance: NA
d_gene: NA
v_gene: TRBV5-1
j_gene: TRBJ1-2

CDR3aa: CASSDRYGYTF
CDR3nt: TGCGCCAGCAGTGACAGATATGGCTACACCTTC
abundance: NA
d_gene: NA
v_gene: TRBV10-2
j_gene: TRBJ1-2

CDR3aa: CASSYGSGDTQYF
CDR3nt: TGTGCCAGCAGCTACGGGAGCGGGGATACGCAGTATTTT
abundance: NA
d_gene: NA
v_gene: TRBV7-8
j_gene: TRBJ2-3

CDR3aa: CASSHVGTGEAYEQYF
CDR3nt: TGTGCCAGCAGCCACGTTGGGACAGGGGAGGCTTACGAGCAGTACTTC
abundance: NA
d_gene: TRBD1
v_gene: TRBV4-2
j_gene: TRBJ2-7

CDR3aa: CARYINEQFF
CDR3nt: TGTGCCAGATACATCAATGAGCAGTTCTTC
abundance: few
d_gene: NA
v_gene: TRBV5-3
j_gene: TRBJ2-1

CDR3aa: CSVAGVTSTDTQYF
CDR3nt: TGCAGCGTTGCAGGCGTTACGAGCACAGATACGCAGTATTTT
abundance: NA
d_gene: NA
v_gene: TRBV29-1
j_gene: TRBJ2-3

CDR3aa: CSVQGKGTNNYGYTF
CDR3nt: TGCAGCGTCCAGGGGAAAGGGACAAATAACTATGGCTACACCTTC
abundance: NA
d_gene: NA
v_gene: TRBV29-1
j_gene: TRBJ1-2

CDR3aa: CASSFSGAGRATRDTQYF
CDR3nt: TGTGCCAGCAGCTTCTCAGGGGCCGGGCGGGCAACTCGGGATACGCAGTATTTT
abundance: NA
d_gene: NA
v_gene: TRBV11-2
j_gene: TRBJ2-3

CDR3aa: CSVETGQSYYGYTF
CDR3nt: TGCAGCGTAGAAACGGGACAGTCTTACTATGGCTACACCTTC
abundance: few
d_gene: TRBD1
v_gene: TRBV29-1
j_gene: TRBJ1-2

CDR3aa: CASSQDVERGRYEQYF
CDR3nt: TGTGCCAGCAGCCAAGACGTGGAGCGGGGGAGATACGAGCAGTACTTC
abundance: NA
d_gene: TRBD2
v_gene: TRBV4-2
j_gene: TRBJ2-7

CDR3aa: CASSPPGSGTIPDTQYF
CDR3nt: TGCGCCAGCAGCCCCCCGGGAAGCGGGACCATCCCAGATACGCAGTATTTT
abundance: NA
d_gene: TRBD2
v_gene: TRBV5-1
j_gene: TRBJ2-3

CDR3aa: CASSEQAYNEQFF
CDR3nt: TGCGCCAGCAGTGAACAGGCGTACAATGAGCAGTTCTTC
abundance: NA
d_gene: NA
v_gene: TRBV10-1
j_gene: TRBJ2-1

CDR3aa: CASSPSRTAQSYGYTF
CDR3nt: TGTGCCAGCTCACCTTCCAGGACAGCCCAATCCTATGGCTACACCTTC
abundance: NA
d_gene: NA
v_gene: TRBV18
j_gene: TRBJ1-2

CDR3aa: CAISPSLAGGLETQYF
CDR3nt: TGTGCCATCAGCCCCTCACTAGCGGGGGGGCTGGAGACCCAGTACTTC
abundance: NA
d_gene: TRBD2
v_gene: TRBV10-3
j_gene: TRBJ2-5

CDR3aa: CSVGTSGGPGKTQYF
CDR3nt: TGCAGCGTCGGGACTAGCGGGGGGCCCGGGAAGACCCAGTACTTC
abundance: NA
d_gene: TRBD2
v_gene: TRBV29-1
j_gene: TRBJ2-5

CDR3aa: CASSLGATDTQYF
CDR3nt: TGCGCCAGCAGCCTTGGGGCGACAGATACGCAGTATTTT
abundance: NA
d_gene: NA
v_gene: TRBV5-1
j_gene: TRBJ2-3

CDR3aa: CASRTGEWNTEAFF
CDR3nt: TGTGCCAGCAGGACAGGGGAATGGAACACTGAAGCTTTCTTT
abundance: NA
d_gene: TRBD1
v_gene: TRBV2
j_gene: TRBJ1-1

CDR3aa: CASSELQGVDEQYF
CDR3nt: TGTGCCAGCAGTGAACTACAGGGGGTTGACGAGCAGTACTTC
abundance: NA
d_gene: TRBD1
v_gene: TRBV2
j_gene: TRBJ2-7

CDR3aa: CASSKNRGTEAFF
CDR3nt: TGTGCCAGCAGCAAAAACAGGGGCACTGAAGCTTTCTTT
abundance: NA
d_gene: TRBD1
v_gene: TRBV7-3
j_gene: TRBJ1-1

CDR3aa: CASSSFPEQYF
CDR3nt: TGTGCCAGCAGTTCCTTCCCCGAGCAGTACTTC
abundance: NA
d_gene: NA
v_gene: TRBV6-6
j_gene: TRBJ2-7